Below are 23 T cell receptor beta chains sequenced from a single sample in a study of blood T cell repertoires in COVID-19. The assay was immunoSEQ multiplex PCR, and TCRdb's table has in-frame clones only and misses some. The table lists roughly 230,000 clones, 83% of them singletons. Sequencing input: peripheral blood. The receptors were gathered from a woman aged 45-65 years with acute or convalescent COVID-19.

The chain combines TRBV5-6 with TRBJ1-1, with TRBD1 as a possible D gene (6 bases). V shed 6 bases and J shed 3 bases, with 21 bases lying between them. Per the germline V gene, CDR1 is SGHDT and CDR2 is YYEEEE. CDR3 length equals 16 residues. The CDR3 reads CASTNLGQLRDTEAFF. For the CDR3, the DNA is TGTGCCAGCACTAACCTCGGACAGCTCCGGGACACTGAAGCTTTCTTT.

The chain links TRBV5-4 to TRBJ1-6; 7 nucleotides align to TRBD1. This CDR3 is 14 amino acids long. The ends lost 5 bases at V and 10 bases at J; junction bases unmatched: 9. The germline CDR1 and CDR2 sequences are SGHNT and YYREEE (reference sequence). The CDR3 DNA follows: TGTGCCAGCAGGACTACAGGGGTAGGGTCACCCCTCCACTTT. Its protein is CASRTTGVGSPLHF.

The chain couples TRBV6-6 to TRBJ2-7, with 14 bases that match TRBD2. The germline V gene encodes CDR1 MNHNY and CDR2 SVGAGI (reference sequence). The ends lost 6 bases at V and 7 bases at J; junction bases unmatched: 11. The CDR3 sequence is 16 residues long. The CDR3 nucleotides read TGTGCCAGCAGCCCCACCGGGACTAGCGGGGGAAAAGAGCAGTACTTC. Translation: CASSPTGTSGGKEQYF.

On this clone itself: The same CDR3 can be traced to other DNA sequences in this sample. The chain employs TRBV18 and TRBJ1-5; D may be TRBD1 (5 bases). Germline values: CDR1 KGHSH, CDR2 LQKENI. The CDR3 runs to 13 residues. The V end lost 2 bases, the J end lost 4 bases, and 6 bases lay between the germline ends. CDR3 protein: CASSPDRNQPQHF. The CDR3 DNA follows: TGTGCCAGCTCACCAGACAGAAATCAGCCCCAGCATTTT.

This sequence joins TRBV27 and TRBJ2-5, with D possibly matching TRBD1 (5 bases). The CDR3 runs 12 residues. V was pared by 8 bases and J by 2 bases, with 9 bases between. CDR1 MNHEY and CDR2 SMNVEV come from the germline V gene (reference sequence). Here the CDR3 reads CASANRQETQYF. The CDR3 DNA follows: TGTGCCAGCGCTAACAGGCAAGAGACCCAGTACTTC.

The V and J genes are TRBV7-3 and TRBJ2-2, with 9 bases matching TRBD1. Germline V CDR1 and CDR2: SGHTA, FQGTGA. V trimming: 7 bases; J trimming: 6 bases; junction bases outside the gene matches: 12. The CDR3 covers 16 residues. Written as DNA, the CDR3 is TGTGCCAGCACCAACCGGGGACAGGGTCTATCCGGGGAGCTGTTTTTT. It specifies CASTNRGQGLSGELFF.

This clone was picked up one time. This sequence joins TRBV3-1 (or the pseudogene TRBV3-2) and TRBJ2-7; 14 positions match TRBD2. CDR1 is LGHDT and CDR2 is YNNKEL in the germline V gene (reference sequence). The V gene end was trimmed by 1 base and the J gene end by 7 bases; junction bases not matched to a gene: 6. There are 16 residues in the CDR3. For the CDR3, the DNA is TGTGCCAGCAGCCAAGCGGGACTAGCGGGAGCTGGTGAGCAGTACTTC. Protein product: CASSQAGLAGAGEQYF.

V usage is TRBV19 and J usage is TRBJ2-5, with 12 bases fitting TRBD1. After removal of 7 bases from V and 4 bases from J, the junction contained 4 bases not matched to a gene. CDR3 size: 14 residues. CDR1 and CDR2 from the germline V gene are LNHDA and SQIVND (reference sequence). In nucleotides, the CDR3 is TGTGCCAGTACCGGGACAGGGGGCCGAGAGACCCAGTACTTC. This codes for CASTGTGGRETQYF. The full variable domain, its missing parts supplied by reference TRBV19 and TRBJ2-5, is DGGITQSPKYLFRKEGQNVTLSCEQNLNHDAMYWYRQDPGQGLRLIYYSQIVNDFQKGDIAEGYSVSREKKESFPLTVTSAQKNPTAFYLCASTGTGGRETQYFGPGTRLLVL.

The rearrangement joins TRBV24-1 to TRBJ2-1; possibly TRBD2 for D (7 bases). The CDR3 runs to 12 residues. V was cut by 7 bases and J by 10 bases, with 13 bases left in between. The germline CDR1 and CDR2 sequences are KGHDR and SFDVKD. CDR3: CATSRGAGEQFF. CDR3 sequence (DNA): TGTGCCACCAGCCGGGGGGCGGGGGAGCAGTTCTTC.

Only a few counts were recorded for this clone. The gene calls are TRBV9 and TRBJ2-2; possible D gene TRBD2, 6 bases. Trimming took off 0 bases at V and 0 bases at J, with 12 bases between the two ends. Looked up from germline, CDR1 is SGDLS and CDR2 is YYNGEE. The CDR3 covers 17 residues. The CDR3 DNA is TGTGCCAGCAGCGTAGATATGGCGGGATCGAACACCGGGGAGCTGTTTTTT. Protein: CASSVDMAGSNTGELFF.

The rearrangement joins TRBV10-3 to TRBJ1-5; D is unresolved. The CDR3 is made up of 15 amino acids. Between the trimmed V and J ends, which lost 0 bases and 4 bases, there was a span of 10 bases. Germline V CDR1 and CDR2: ENHRY, SYGVKD. The DNA for the CDR3 is TGTGCCATCAGTGAGTCTCCGCGGGCAAATCAGCCCCAGCATTTT. It translates to CAISESPRANQPQHF.

This clone has a single count. This chain connects TRBV6-5 to TRBJ1-2; weak D call: TRBD1 (6 bases). This CDR3 is 12 amino acids long. V lost 9 bases, J lost 8 bases, and 16 bases lay in between. Germline CDR1 and CDR2: MNHEY and SVGAGI. Written as DNA, the CDR3 is TGTGCCAGTTATGACAGGACCGTGGGCTACACCTTC. Translated, it gives CASYDRTVGYTF.

The sample holds a few counts of this clone. The V call is TRBV27, the J call TRBJ1-5; tentative D call: TRBD1 (5 bases). The germline V and J ends were trimmed by 3 bases and 5 bases, with 11 bases remaining between them. In germline, CDR1 is MNHEY, CDR2 SMNVEV (reference sequence). This CDR3 is built from 14 residues. The CDR3 nucleotides are TGTGCCAGCAGTTTGGGGCCCCCCCATCAGCCCCAGCATTTT. Its translation: CASSLGPPHQPQHF.

The chain recombines TRBV5-6 with TRBJ1-2, with TRBD1 as a possible D gene (6 bases). CDR3 length: 13 residues. Trimming left V 1 base short and J 8 bases short, with 12 bases between. Germline assignment: CDR1 SGHDT and CDR2 YYEEEE. The CDR3 region is CASSLQVQGGYTF. In DNA, the CDR3 is TGTGCCAGCAGCTTGCAAGTCCAGGGGGGCTACACCTTC.

The chain joins TRBV24-1 to TRBJ1-2; the D gene is possibly TRBD1 (6 bases). Germline CDR1 and CDR2: KGHDR and SFDVKD. The CDR3 extends over 13 amino acids. Trimming cost V 6 bases and J 8 bases, with 15 bases left between them. CDR3 sequence reads: CATSSDRWYGYTF. CDR3 in DNA: TGTGCCACCAGTTCAGACAGGTGGTACGGCTACACCTTC.

The chain links TRBV27 to TRBJ2-7, with 9 bases fitting TRBD2. The length of the CDR3 is 14 residues. Germline V CDR1 and CDR2: MNHEY, SMNVEV (reference sequence). After removal of 5 bases from V and 7 bases from J, the junction contained 9 bases not matched to a gene. This chain's CDR3 is CASSSTTSGSEQYF. Here the CDR3 DNA reads TGTGCCAGCAGTAGTACGACTAGCGGCTCGGAGCAGTACTTC.

This clone has just one count. This could be a read error, since a much larger clone is one nucleotide away. The rearrangement uses TRBV7-9 and TRBJ1-2, with 7 bases fitting TRBD1. V shed 1 base and J 2 bases; nucleotides not matched to a gene: 1. Per germline, CDR1 SEHNR and CDR2 FQNEAQ (reference sequence). CDR3 length equals 14 residues. The CDR3 reads CASSLGTGNYGYTF. DNA for the CDR3: TGTGCCAGCAGCTTAGGGACAGGAAACTATGGCTACACCTTC.

The V and J genes are TRBV6-2 or TRBV6-3 and TRBJ1-6; D remains ambiguous. Germline values: CDR1 MNHEY, CDR2 SVGEGT. V was shortened by 0 bases and J by 7 bases, with 16 bases between the two germline ends. This CDR3 comprises 17 residues. CDR3 region: CASSYSGVRSMNSPLHF. CDR3 nucleotides: TGTGCCAGCAGTTACTCGGGCGTTCGGTCGATGAATTCACCCCTCCACTTT.

This clone was recorded a few times. CDR3 amino acids: CASSVRPIRGEGTEAFF. As DNA, the CDR3 is TGTGCCAGCAGCGTTCGCCCGATAAGGGGTGAAGGAACTGAAGCTTTCTTT. The J gene is TRBJ1-1, the V gene TRBV7-2; D possibly corresponds to TRBD1 (5 bases). The V and J ends lost 5 bases and 5 bases respectively, with 24 bases between them. Germline V lookup: CDR1 SGHTA, CDR2 FQGNSA. The CDR3 loop spans 17 amino acids. The full variable domain, in which reference TRBV7-2 and TRBJ1-1 provide the parts outside the CDR3, is GAGVSQSPSNKVTEKGKDVELRCDPISGHTALYWYRQSLGQGLEFLIYFQGNSAPDKSGLPSDRFSAERTGGSVSTLTIQRTQQEDSAVYLCASSVRPIRGEGTEAFFGQGTRLTVV.

This clone appeared a few times. Other DNA sequences of this sample code for an identical CDR3. The V call is TRBV20-1, the J call TRBJ2-7; D might be TRBD2 (5 bases). Germline CDR1 and CDR2: DFQATT and SNEGSKA (reference sequence). The length of the CDR3 is 11 residues. V gave up 5 bases and J gave up 1 base, with 6 bases separating them. CDR3 amino acids: CSARDSYEQYF. CDR3 DNA: TGCAGTGCTCGGGATTCCTACGAGCAGTACTTC.

V and J are TRBV6-8 and TRBJ1-5; D unresolved. V lost 11 bases, J lost 4 bases, and 15 bases lay in between. The CDR3 extends over 13 amino acids. CDR1 is MNHGY, CDR2 SAAAGT, per germline. This CDR3 reads CARKRGGNQPQHF. The CDR3 region has the DNA TGTGCCCGAAAACGGGGAGGGAATCAGCCCCAGCATTTT.

The J gene is TRBJ1-5, the V gene TRBV6-5; D is possibly TRBD1 (5 bases). Looked up from germline, CDR1 is MNHEY and CDR2 is SVGAGI. The length of the CDR3 is 15 residues. V was trimmed by 6 bases and J by 7 bases, leaving 19 bases between them. CDR3 amino acids: CASRPSGTIGQPQHF. The CDR3 nucleotides are TGTGCCAGCAGACCTTCCGGGACTATCGGGCAGCCCCAGCATTTT.

The chain employs TRBV5-4 and TRBJ2-3; TRBD1 might be the D (5 bases). V was pared by 0 bases and J by 3 bases, with 8 bases between. The CDR3 length is 14 residues. CDR1 SGHNT and CDR2 YYREEE come from the germline V gene (reference sequence). The CDR3 sequence is CASSLVGETDTQYF. DNA for the CDR3: TGTGCCAGCAGCTTGGTAGGGGAAACAGATACGCAGTATTTT.